This T cell receptor beta chain was obtained from a study of blood T cells in healthy people across ages. Germline CDR1 reads MNHNY; CDR2 reads SVGAGI (reference sequence). The CDR3 extends over 16 amino acids. The authors ran a second PCR of 7 to 11 cycles using a sample-barcoded 5' primer and a J-beta primer mix. TCRdb processed the 5' RACE reads anew with MiXCR; each CDR3 protein has one entry. The sample includes 1.5 million to 2 million distinct CDR3 sequences, roughly two fifths of them seen just once. Study observations and caveats: Underestimates were what the diversity estimates from one million T cells were considered to be.

As to this clonotype: Antigen specificity is unknown.

Specimen: blood. The receptor was isolated from a human donor in good health. J is TRBJ2-1 and V is TRBV6-6; 8 bases line up with TRBD1. Judging by the DNA end, TRBJ2-7 fits better; the J call may be wrong. The CDR3 loop is CASSFYRDRCNNEQYF. In nucleotides, the CDR3 is TGTGCCAGCAGTTTCTACCGGGACAGGTGCAACAATGAGCAGTACTTC.